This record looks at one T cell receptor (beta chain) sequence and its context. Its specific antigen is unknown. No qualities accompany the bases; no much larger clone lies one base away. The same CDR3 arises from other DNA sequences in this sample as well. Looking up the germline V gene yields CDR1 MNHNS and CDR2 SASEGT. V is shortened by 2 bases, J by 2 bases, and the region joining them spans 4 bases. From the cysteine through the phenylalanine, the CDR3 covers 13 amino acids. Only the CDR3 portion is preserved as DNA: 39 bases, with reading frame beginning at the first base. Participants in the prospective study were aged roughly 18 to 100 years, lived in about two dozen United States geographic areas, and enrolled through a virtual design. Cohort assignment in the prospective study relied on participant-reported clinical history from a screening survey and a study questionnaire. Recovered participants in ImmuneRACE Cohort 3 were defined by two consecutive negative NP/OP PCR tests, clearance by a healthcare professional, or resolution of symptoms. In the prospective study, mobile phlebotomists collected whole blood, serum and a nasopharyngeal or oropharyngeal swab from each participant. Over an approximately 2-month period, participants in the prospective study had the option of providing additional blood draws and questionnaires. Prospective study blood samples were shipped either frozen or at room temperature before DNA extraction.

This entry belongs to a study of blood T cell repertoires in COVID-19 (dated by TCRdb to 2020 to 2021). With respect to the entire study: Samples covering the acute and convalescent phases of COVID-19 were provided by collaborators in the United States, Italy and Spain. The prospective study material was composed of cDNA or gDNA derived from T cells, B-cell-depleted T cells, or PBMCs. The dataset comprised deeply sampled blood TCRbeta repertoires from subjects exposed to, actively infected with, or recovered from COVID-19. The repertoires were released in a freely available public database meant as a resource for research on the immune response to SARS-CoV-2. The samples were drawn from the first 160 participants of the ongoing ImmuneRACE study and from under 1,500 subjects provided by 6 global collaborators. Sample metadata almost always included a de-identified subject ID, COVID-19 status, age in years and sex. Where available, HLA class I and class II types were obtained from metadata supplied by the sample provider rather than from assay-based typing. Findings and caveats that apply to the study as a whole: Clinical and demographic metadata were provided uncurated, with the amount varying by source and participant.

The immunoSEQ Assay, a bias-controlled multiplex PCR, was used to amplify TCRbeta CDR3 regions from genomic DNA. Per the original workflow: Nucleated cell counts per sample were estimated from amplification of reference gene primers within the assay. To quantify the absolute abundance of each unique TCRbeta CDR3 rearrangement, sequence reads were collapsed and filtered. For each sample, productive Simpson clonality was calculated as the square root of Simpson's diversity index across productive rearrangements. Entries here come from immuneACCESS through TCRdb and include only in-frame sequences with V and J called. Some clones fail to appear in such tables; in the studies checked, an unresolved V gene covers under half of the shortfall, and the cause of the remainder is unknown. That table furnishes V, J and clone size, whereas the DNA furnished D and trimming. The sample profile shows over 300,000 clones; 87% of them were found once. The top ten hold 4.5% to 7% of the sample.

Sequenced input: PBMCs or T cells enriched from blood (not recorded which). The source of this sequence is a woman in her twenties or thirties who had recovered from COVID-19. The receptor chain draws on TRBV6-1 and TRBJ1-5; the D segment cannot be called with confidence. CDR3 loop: CASSERGNQPQHF. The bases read TGTGCCAGCAGTGAACGGGGCAATCAGCCCCAGCATTTT.